What follows describes a single T cell receptor (beta chain). Its target is not known. The data derive from a study of beta chain features in type 1 diabetes. Overall study results and limits: Significant though moderate, a shortening of TCRB CDR3s appeared in all four CD4+ subsets of Type 1 diabetes patients. For patients and controls alike, PCR might favor shorter templates to the same degree.

Germline-derived CDR1 and CDR2 are MNHEY and SVGAGI. The CDR3 sequence is 15 residues long. V lost 6 bases to trimming and J lost 7 bases; unmatched junction nucleotides: 5. Purities over 98% were achieved in all sorted populations. Isolated RNA was reverse transcribed in full, so expressed TCRB transcripts were sequenced. Produced via immunoSEQ multiplex PCR; TCRdb's table is partial and in-frame only. This table holds about 660,000 clones, over 11% found once. This sequence originates from a man between 18 and 29 years old with type 1 diabetes. The V gene is TRBV6-5, the J gene TRBJ2-1; 14 nucleotides match TRBD2. Sequencing input: naive CD4+ T cells from blood. The CDR3: CASRSGTSGGNEQFF. The CDR3 DNA is TGTGCCAGCAGGTCCGGGACTAGCGGGGGAAATGAGCAGTTCTTC.